This is a list of T cell receptor beta chains from one sample in a study of T cell responses to AZD1222 COVID-19 vaccine. Method: immunoSEQ multiplex PCR; TCRdb's copy keeps in-frame clones and lacks some. The repertoire holds more than 110,000 clones, 92% seen once, with under 3.5% in the top ten. The sample in question was peripheral blood, obtained 28 days after the second AZD1222 dose. Every receptor here comes from an adult who received the AZD1222 COVID-19 vaccine. CDR3s include the opening cysteine and the closing phenylalanine or tryptophan.

J: TRBJ2-4; V: TRBV9; CDR3: CASSATGVRNIQYF
J: TRBJ1-6; V: TRBV11-2; CDR3: CASSGPGRQNSPLHF
J: TRBJ2-1; V: TRBV29-1; CDR3: CSVTNRGYNEQFF
J: TRBJ1-2; V: TRBV19; CDR3: CASSPGTGGNGYTF
J: TRBJ1-5; V: TRBV7-2; CDR3: CASSLPGTGGYQPQHF
J: TRBJ2-1; V: TRBV5-4; CDR3: CASSSTSGSVEQFF
J: TRBJ1-5; V: TRBV24-1; CDR3: CATSDTDNQPQHF
J: TRBJ2-1; V: TRBV29-1; CDR3: CSGTGTVGSYNEQFF
J: TRBJ2-1; V: TRBV11-3; CDR3: CASSPWGQDNEQFF
J: TRBJ2-5; V: TRBV19; CDR3: CASSIDGRDQETQYF
J: TRBJ1-2; V: TRBV10-3; CDR3: CAINTNQNGYTF
J: TRBJ1-1; V: TRBV7-5; CDR3: CARSSYRDRGTVEPFTEAFF
J: TRBJ1-2; V: TRBV28; CDR3: CASSSLDTGEPYGYTF
J: TRBJ1-1; V: TRBV5-4; CDR3: CASSLGFRDRDTEAFF
J: TRBJ2-3; V: TRBV11-3; CDR3: CASSTQRDGYTQYF
J: TRBJ1-6; V: TRBV28; CDR3: CASSRGQQTYSPLHF
J: TRBJ1-2; V: TRBV28; CDR3: CASSHTPLGVGGYTF
J: TRBJ2-5; V: TRBV9; CDR3: CASSVLGTSKETQYF
J: TRBJ1-5; V: TRBV5-6; CDR3: CASSLGQGARQPQHF
J: TRBJ1-2; V: TRBV4-3; CDR3: CASSQDPPAQTIGYTF
J: TRBJ2-5; V: TRBV6-5; CDR3: CASNVAGYQETQYF
J: TRBJ1-1; V: TRBV6-5; CDR3: CASTTPGGRAEAFF
J: TRBJ2-1; V: TRBV7-2; CDR3: CASSLASGSLLIYYNEQFF
J: TRBJ1-6; V: TRBV14; CDR3: CASSPLGGASPLHF
J: TRBJ1-4; V: TRBV5-1; CDR3: CASSLDASLGSNEKLFF
J: TRBJ1-5; V: TRBV30; CDR3: CAWSVTGGAYQPQHF
J: TRBJ2-7; V: TRBV25-1; CDR3: CATQWGGLYEQYF
J: TRBJ2-1; V: TRBV6-2/TRBV6-3; CDR3: CASSYSPYNEQFF
J: TRBJ1-3; V: TRBV11-2; CDR3: CASSLGPGVYTIYF